This TCR beta chain was retrieved from a study of T cells after posttransplantation cyclophosphamide. Sequenced by immunoSEQ multiplex PCR; TCRdb stores in-frame clones only, minus some. The profile shows about 30,000 clones, roughly 90% of them singletons. Trimming cost V 4 bases and J 7 bases, with 20 bases left between them. The germline gives CDR1 SGHRS, CDR2 YFSETQ. The CDR3 contains 15 residues. Cells defined as naive were viable CD3+CD4+ or CD3+CD8+ and CCR7+CD45RA+CD45RO-CD95-CD27+CD28+. What was sequenced was naive CD4+ T cells sorted from blood. The chain carries TRBV5-1 and TRBJ1-2, with a possible D match to TRBD1 (5 bases). The TCR originated in a man younger than 45 in good health and a related stem cell transplant donor. In DNA form, the CDR3 reads TGCGCCAGCAGCCGGACGGGGGAAGGGGCAGGTGGCTACACCTTC. As protein: CASSRTGEGAGGYTF.